The 30 T cell receptor beta chains below all came from one sample that was sequenced in a study of cytomegalovirus exposure and HLA in healthy donors. Use of 60 Vbeta and 13 Jbeta primers characterized the PCR. The repertoire was sequenced with immunoSEQ multiplex PCR; TCRdb's copy has only in-frame clones and lacks some. The table records about 140,000 clones, approximately 60% of them present only once. Sequencing was carried out using PBMCs. The receptors come from a human donor in good health.

The chain uses TRBV6-1 and TRBJ2-7; weak D call: TRBD2 (7 bases). The V end was cut by 3 bases, the J end by 6 bases, with 12 bases between. This CDR3 spans 13 amino acids. Germline values: CDR1 MNHNS, CDR2 SASEGT. CDR3 bases: TGTGCCAGCAGTGAGGGGAGGGGGAGCGAGCAGTACTTC. It yields the protein CASSEGRGSEQYF.

This clone occurred a few times. This chain links TRBV6-5 with TRBJ2-7, with 11 bases matching TRBD1. The CDR3 has 14 amino acids. Germline V gene sequence: CDR1 MNHEY, CDR2 SVGAGI. Trimming took 6 bases from V and 3 from J; bases not matched to a gene: 4. CDR3 sequence: CASRPGQGDYEQYF. The CDR3 DNA is TGTGCCAGCAGACCGGGACAGGGGGACTACGAGCAGTACTTC.

This chain links TRBV7-9 with TRBJ2-7; no definite D call. V was pared by 3 bases and J by 6 bases, with 9 bases between. CDR3 length equals 12 residues. CDR1 SEHNR and CDR2 FQNEAQ come from the germline V gene (reference sequence). The CDR3 coding sequence is TGTGCCAGCAGCTTCGATCAGGTCGAGCAGTACTTC. It yields the protein CASSFDQVEQYF. Full variable domain (missing parts from reference TRBV7-9 and TRBJ2-7): DTGVSQNPRHKITKRGQNVTFRCDPISEHNRLYWYRQTLGQGPEFLTYFQNEAQLEKSRLLSDRFSAERPKGSFSTLEIQRTEQGDSAMYLCASSFDQVEQYFGPGTRLTVT.

The rearrangement links TRBV7-7 to TRBJ2-5, with D maybe TRBD2 (6 bases). Trimming stripped 5 bases from V and 2 bases from J, with 12 bases between. The CDR3 length is 14 residues. Germline assignment: CDR1 SSHAT and CDR2 FNYEAQ (reference sequence). The CDR3: CASSGPGVQETQYF. The CDR3 DNA follows: TGTGCCAGCAGCGGTCCGGGGGTACAAGAGACCCAGTACTTC.

The V call is TRBV18, the J call TRBJ2-7, with no clear D. The V gene's germline CDR1 is KGHSH and CDR2 LQKENI. Trimming stripped 3 bases from V and 4 bases from J, with 10 bases between. The CDR3 has 13 amino acids. The CDR3 region is CASSPIRSYEQYF. CDR3 nucleotide sequence: TGTGCCAGCTCACCCATCCGGTCGTACGAGCAGTACTTC. Combining the CDR3 with reference TRBV18 and TRBJ2-7 gives the whole variable domain NAGVMQNPRHLVRRRGQEARLRCSPMKGHSHVYWYRQLPEEGLKFMVYLQKENIIDESGMPKERFSAEFPKEGPSILRIQQVVRGDSAAYFCASSPIRSYEQYFGPGTRLTVT.

The chain combines TRBV7-2 with TRBJ1-5; 8 bases map to TRBD1. V was clipped by 5 bases and J by 4 bases; unmatched bases: 7. The CDR3 is made up of 15 amino acids. Germline V CDR1 and CDR2: SGHTA, FQGNSA. The CDR3 loop is CASSPQRTGNQPQHF. The CDR3 nucleotides read TGTGCCAGCAGCCCCCAACGGACAGGGAATCAGCCCCAGCATTTT. Looking up the rest from reference TRBV7-2 and TRBJ1-5 gives the full variable domain: GAGVSQSPSNKVTEKGKDVELRCDPISGHTALYWYRQSLGQGLEFLIYFQGNSAPDKSGLPSDRFSAERTGGSVSTLTIQRTQQEDSAVYLCASSPQRTGNQPQHFGDGTRLSIL.

Regarding this clone: The junction shows a germline mismatch at one end, possibly a read error. Other DNA sequences in this sample translate to the same CDR3. J is TRBJ2-3 and V is TRBV5-1; 8 nucleotides agree with TRBD2. CDR1 is SGHRS, CDR2 YFSETQ, per germline. The CDR3 length is 16 residues. CDR3 DNA: TGCGCCAGCAGCGGCACTAGCGGCTCTAGCACGGATACGCAGTATTTT. Translating gives CASSGTSGSSTDTQYF.

A word on this clone: The same CDR3 is also encoded by other DNA sequences in this sample. The chain recombines TRBV9 with TRBJ2-5; TRBD1 aligns across 8 bases. This CDR3 spans 14 amino acids. Germline CDR1 and CDR2: SGDLS and YYNGEE. J gave up 2 bases and V 4 bases, and 4 bases lay outside the gene matches. In DNA form, the CDR3 reads TGTGCCAGCAGCCCGAGACAGGGGCAAGAGACCCAGTACTTC. Its protein is CASSPRQGQETQYF.

The CDR3 loop is CASSWTNPSLSGELFF. The CDR3 DNA reads TGTGCCAGCAGTTGGACAAATCCAAGTTTATCCGGGGAGCTGTTTTTT. The gene calls are TRBV6-5 and TRBJ2-2; possibly TRBD1 for D (5 bases). Between the trimmed V and J ends, which lost 4 bases and 6 bases, there was a span of 18 bases. The CDR3 has 16 residues. CDR1 is MNHEY, CDR2 SVGAGI, per germline.

The chain is built from TRBV6-4 and TRBJ2-1; TRBD2 is a possible D gene (6 bases). V was cut by 4 bases and J by 5 bases, with 15 bases left in between. Germline CDR1 MRHNA, CDR2 SNTAGT. The CDR3 loop spans 15 amino acids. The CDR3 reads CASSVNLAGHNEQFF. The CDR3 DNA reads as TGTGCCAGCAGTGTAAACTTGGCGGGACACAATGAGCAGTTCTTC.

The chain links TRBV6-5 to TRBJ2-1, with 10 bases matching TRBD2. Germline lookup yields CDR1 MNHEY and CDR2 SVGAGI. V lost 7 bases, J lost 6 bases, and 6 bases stayed unmatched. The CDR3 consists of 14 residues. CDR3 sequence: CASNRAGGPNEQFF. The CDR3 region has the DNA TGTGCCAGCAACAGAGCGGGAGGGCCCAATGAGCAGTTCTTC.

This clone was observed a handful of times. The rearrangement links TRBV14 to TRBJ2-7, with no clear D. The CDR3 loop spans 17 amino acids. Germline V gene data show CDR1 as SGHDN and CDR2 as FVKESK. Trimming stripped 4 bases from V and 0 bases from J, with 19 bases between. The CDR3, as DNA: TGTGCCAGCAGCCTTCCGGTCAGCGCCCCAAGCTCCTACGAGCAGTACTTC. Translation gives CASSLPVSAPSSYEQYF. Based on the CDR3 plus reference TRBV14 and TRBJ2-7, the full variable domain is EAGVTQFPSHSVIEKGQTVTLRCDPISGHDNLYWYRRVMGKEIKFLLHFVKESKQDESGMPNNRFLAERTGGTYSTLKVQPAELEDSGVYFCASSLPVSAPSSYEQYFGPGTRLTVT.

This chain connects TRBV9 to TRBJ2-5, with D tentatively TRBD1 (6 bases). Germline CDR1 reads SGDLS; CDR2 reads YYNGEE. The V gene lost 1 base and the J gene lost 11 bases, with 21 bases spanning the gap. This CDR3 spans 15 amino acids. CDR3 nucleotide sequence: TGTGCCAGCAGCGTATCTTTCAGGGGCCAGACAGAGCAGTACTTC. It specifies CASSVSFRGQTEQYF.

For this clone: One end of the junction does not line up with germline, which may come from a read error. The gene calls are TRBV7-7 and TRBJ2-1, with 8 bases matching TRBD2. Germline values: CDR1 SSHAT, CDR2 FNYEAQ (reference sequence). This CDR3 is 14 amino acids long. Written as DNA, the CDR3 is TGTGCTAGCAGCTTCGGGACTAGCTACAATGAGCAGTTCTTC. Translation: CASSFGTSYNEQFF.

This clone was counted between two and nine times. The chain carries TRBV27 and TRBJ2-1; 11 bases agree with TRBD2. CDR1 is MNHEY and CDR2 is SMNVEV in the germline V gene (reference sequence). The CDR3 is made up of 16 amino acids. Germline trimming cut 4 bases from V and 2 bases from J; bases unmatched to any gene: 4. The CDR3 region is CASSYTTSGAYNEQFF. CDR3 nucleotides: TGTGCCAGCAGTTACACGACTAGCGGGGCCTACAATGAGCAGTTCTTC.

The chain uses TRBV27 and TRBJ2-2; D may be TRBD2 (5 bases). V was trimmed by 3 bases and J by 4 bases, leaving 12 bases between them. The CDR3 consists of 15 residues. CDR1 MNHEY and CDR2 SMNVEV come from the germline V gene (reference sequence). The CDR3 loop reads CASSFGNFITGELFF. The CDR3 DNA follows: TGTGCCAGCAGTTTCGGGAATTTCATCACCGGGGAGCTGTTTTTT.

The rearrangement links TRBV7-9 to TRBJ2-1; 8 nucleotides align to TRBD2. Germline V gene data show CDR1 as SEHNR and CDR2 as FQNEAQ (reference sequence). With V trimmed by 4 bases and J by 8 bases, 7 bases remained unmatched. The CDR3 extends over 14 amino acids. CDR3 DNA sequence: TGTGCCAGCAGCTCCAGCGGGAGTAGGGATGAGCAGTTCTTC. The encoded protein is CASSSSGSRDEQFF.

The chain couples TRBV7-3 to TRBJ2-1, with a possible D match to TRBD2 (6 bases). This CDR3 is 17 amino acids long. Germline V lookup: CDR1 SGHTA, CDR2 FQGTGA. V lost 2 bases and J lost 5, with 19 bases in between. CDR3 sequence (DNA): TGTGCCAGCAGCTTATCCTTTTCCAGCGGGTACGACAATGAGCAGTTCTTC. This translates into CASSLSFSSGYDNEQFF.

The chain couples TRBV28 to TRBJ2-7, with 9 bases identical to TRBD2. CDR1 and CDR2 from the germline V gene are MDHEN and SYDVKM. J was trimmed by 2 bases and V by 3 bases; bases with no gene match: 8. There are 16 residues in the CDR3. The CDR3: CASSFTLAGPPYEQYF. Written as DNA, the CDR3 is TGTGCCAGCAGTTTCACCCTAGCGGGACCGCCCTACGAGCAGTACTTC.

The chain employs TRBV7-2 and TRBJ2-3, with D possibly matching TRBD2 (6 bases). CDR1 is SGHTA, CDR2 FQGNSA, per germline. Deletions cut 5 bases from V and 3 bases from J, with 15 bases between. This CDR3 region has 15 residues. CDR3: CASSPSRERTDTQYF. The CDR3 nucleotides are TGTGCCAGCAGCCCCTCCCGGGAGCGAACAGATACGCAGTATTTT.

CDR3 in DNA: TGTGCCACCAGCAGAGGGGGCAGTTCAAATCAGCCCCAGCATTTT. This gives the protein CATSRGGSSNQPQHF. The chain couples TRBV15 to TRBJ1-5; D might be TRBD1 (5 bases). V lost 1 base, J lost 4 bases, and 11 bases lay in between. The CDR3 loop spans 15 amino acids. CDR1 and CDR2 from the germline V gene are LNHNV and YYDKDF (reference sequence).

This clone has just a few counts. This chain joins TRBV4-2 and TRBJ2-1, with 9 bases that match TRBD2. Germline CDR1 is LGHNA and CDR2 is YNFKEQ. J was trimmed by 8 bases and V by 1 base; bases with no gene match: 3. The CDR3 runs 14 residues. Written as DNA, the CDR3 is TGTGCCAGCAGCCAAGGGCAGCGGGAGGATGAGCAGTTCTTC. This sequence encodes CASSQGQREDEQFF.

The V call is TRBV6-1, the J call TRBJ2-5; D not certain. V dropped 7 bases and J dropped 3 bases, with 6 bases sitting between them. This CDR3 has 11 residues. Germline CDR1 MNHNS, CDR2 SASEGT. The CDR3 protein is CASTREETQYF. The CDR3 DNA reads TGTGCCAGCACCCGGGAAGAGACCCAGTACTTC.

This sequence joins TRBV12-5 and TRBJ1-2; D is perhaps TRBD1 (5 bases). V lost 7 bases to trimming and J lost 7 bases, with 16 bases between them. The CDR3 sequence is 13 residues long. Germline V gene lookup returns CDR1 LGHNT and CDR2 FRNRAP. CDR3 sequence: CASARGQGLGYTF. The CDR3 nucleotides read TGTGCTAGTGCTCGGGGCCAGGGACTTGGCTACACCTTC.

This clone was picked up one time. The gene calls are TRBV6-5 and TRBJ2-3; 8 bases map to TRBD2. CDR1 and CDR2 (germline): MNHEY, SVGAGI. CDR3 length equals 15 residues. Unmatched junction bases numbered 10, after V lost 5 bases and J lost 6 bases. The CDR3 loop reads CASSRGLAGPDTQYF. The CDR3 DNA reads TGTGCCAGCAGTCGTGGACTAGCCGGGCCGGATACGCAGTATTTT.

The V call is TRBV7-2, the J call TRBJ2-7, with 7 bases aligning to TRBD2. The length of the CDR3 is 14 residues. The J segment lost 2 bases and the V segment lost 5 bases, leaving 6 bases of the junction unmatched. Per germline, CDR1 SGHTA and CDR2 FQGNSA. DNA of the CDR3: TGTGCCAGCAGCCCCCGGGGGGTAGCCTACGAGCAGTACTTC. The encoded protein is CASSPRGVAYEQYF.

In this sample, this clone turned up once. The chain links TRBV11-3 to TRBJ2-3; the D is unclear. Deletions cut 5 bases from V and 2 bases from J, with 11 bases between. CDR3 size: 14 residues. CDR1 and CDR2 from the germline V gene are SGHNT and YENEEA. In nucleotides, the CDR3 is TGTGCCAGCAGCCAAAGCCTGATCACAGATACGCAGTATTTT. Amino acids: CASSQSLITDTQYF.

Only one count was recorded for this clone. The chain combines TRBV28 with TRBJ2-2; TRBD1 matches 9 bases. This CDR3 region has 14 residues. The V segment lost 8 bases and the J segment 3 bases; nucleotides outside the gene matches: 4. Looked up from germline, CDR1 is MDHEN and CDR2 is SYDVKM. The CDR3 DNA is TGTGCCAGCCGGAGGACAGGGGACACCGGGGAGCTGTTTTTT. Translating gives CASRRTGDTGELFF. Combining the CDR3 with reference TRBV28 and TRBJ2-2 gives the whole variable domain DVKVTQSSRYLVKRTGEKVFLECVQDMDHENMFWYRQDPGLGLRLIYFSYDVKMKEKGDIPEGYSVSREKKERFSLILESASTNQTSMYLCASRRTGDTGELFFGEGSRLTVL.

This clone has just a few counts. The V and J genes are TRBV4-3 and TRBJ2-7; TRBD1 agrees at 9 bases. The CDR3 is 14 residues long. CDR1 and CDR2 from the germline V gene are LGHNA and YSLEER. Trimming cost V 1 base and J 4 bases; bases outside gene matches: 2. The CDR3 region is CASSQAGQGYEQYF. CDR3 DNA: TGCGCCAGCAGCCAAGCTGGACAGGGGTACGAGCAGTACTTC.

The gene calls are TRBV5-1 and TRBJ2-7; 14 nucleotides line up with TRBD2. The CDR3 has 17 amino acids. Germline V gives CDR1 SGHRS, CDR2 YFSETQ. V lost 4 bases and J lost 4; bases outside the gene matches: 10. The DNA of the CDR3 is TGCGCCAGCAGCAGAGGACTAGCGGGAGGTATTACGTACGAGCAGTACTTC. Amino acids: CASSRGLAGGITYEQYF.